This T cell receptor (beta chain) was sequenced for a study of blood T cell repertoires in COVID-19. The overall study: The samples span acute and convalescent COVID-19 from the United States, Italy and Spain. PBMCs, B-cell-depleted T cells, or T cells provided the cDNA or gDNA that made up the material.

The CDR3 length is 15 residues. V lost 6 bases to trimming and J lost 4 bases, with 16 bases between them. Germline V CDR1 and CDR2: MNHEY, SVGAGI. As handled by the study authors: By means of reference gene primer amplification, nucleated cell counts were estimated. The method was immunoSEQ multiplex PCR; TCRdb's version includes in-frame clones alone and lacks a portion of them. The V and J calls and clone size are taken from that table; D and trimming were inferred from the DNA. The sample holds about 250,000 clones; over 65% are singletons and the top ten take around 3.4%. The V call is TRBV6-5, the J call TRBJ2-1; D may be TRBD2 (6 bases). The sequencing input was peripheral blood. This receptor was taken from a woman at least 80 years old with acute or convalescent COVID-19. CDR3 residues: CASSPGGALYNEQFF. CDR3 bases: TGTGCCAGCAGCCCCGGCGGGGCCCTATACAATGAGCAGTTCTTC.